These T cell receptor beta chains were read from a single sample in a study of blood T cells in healthy people across ages. TCRdb ran MiXCR on the 5' RACE reads and lists one entry per CDR3 protein. The sample contains 1.8 million or so distinct CDR3 sequences, around 42% of which appear only once. The specimen sequenced was blood. The receptors originated from a human donor in good health. Both conserved end residues are part of each CDR3. The D gene is left open where the match is weak. The listing skips clone size in some rows; elsewhere it reads once, few, many or a size class.

V gene	J gene	clone size	D gene	CDR3 protein	CDR3 DNA
TRBV12-3/TRBV12-4	TRBJ2-2	.	.	CASSLGGEDTGELFF	TGTGCCAGCAGTTTGGGGGGAGAGGACACCGGGGAGCTGTTTTTT
TRBV7-2	TRBJ2-1	many	TRBD1	CASSQNRQGIEQFF	TGTGCCAGCAGCCAAAACCGACAGGGGATTGAGCAGTTCTTC
TRBV5-1	TRBJ2-1	many	TRBD1	CASGQGYNEQFF	TGCGCCAGTGGACAGGGCTACAATGAGCAGTTCTTC
TRBV4-2	TRBJ2-7	.	.	CASSQVIPGTSGTYEQYF	TGTGCCAGCAGCCAAGTTATCCCCGGGACGTCTGGGACCTACGAGCAGTACTTC
TRBV6-2/TRBV6-3	TRBJ2-7	.	.	CASSYAGGSYEQYF	TGTGCCAGCAGTTACGCCGGGGGCAGCTACGAGCAGTACTTC
TRBV5-1	TRBJ2-7	.	TRBD1	CASSFAGGQGAYEQYF	TGCGCCAGCAGCTTTGCCGGAGGACAGGGGGCCTACGAGCAGTACTTC
TRBV7-2	TRBJ1-2	.	.	CASSFFKGGSDGYTF	TGTGCCAGCAGCTTCTTTAAGGGGGGCTCGGATGGCTACACCTTC
TRBV20-1	TRBJ2-3	.	.	CSAEVGRGQTTQYF	TGCAGTGCTGAAGTTGGGAGGGGACAGACTACGCAGTATTTT
TRBV20-1	TRBJ2-7	few	TRBD2	CSAGPTSGEQYF	TGCAGTGCTGGGCCCACTAGCGGCGAGCAGTACTTC
TRBV29-1	TRBJ1-1	.	.	CSVEEMTPWGTEAFF	TGCAGCGTTGAAGAGATGACACCCTGGGGCACTGAAGCTTTCTTT
TRBV6-2/TRBV6-3	TRBJ1-5	.	.	CASSYNRQPQHF	TGTGCCAGCAGTTACAATAGGCAGCCCCAGCATTTT
TRBV12-3/TRBV12-4	TRBJ2-3	.	TRBD1	CASSYPGQFVADTQYF	TGTGCCAGCAGTTACCCGGGACAGTTCGTGGCAGATACGCAGTATTTT
TRBV6-2/TRBV6-3	TRBJ2-7	.	.	CASSYSTGPLSYEQYF	TGTGCCAGCAGTTACTCGACCGGGCCACTATCCTACGAGCAGTACTTC
TRBV7-9	TRBJ2-6	.	.	CASSSGVRAGANVLTF	TGTGCCAGCAGCTCCGGGGTGAGGGCCGGGGCCAACGTCCTGACTTTC
TRBV5-1	TRBJ2-7	few	.	CASNSGGRGRSYEQYF	TGCGCCAGCAACTCTGGTGGGAGGGGGCGCTCCTACGAGCAGTACTTC
TRBV4-2	TRBJ2-3	few	.	CASSQDINPDTQYF	TGTGCCAGCAGCCAAGATATAAACCCAGATACGCAGTATTTT
TRBV4-2	TRBJ2-4	.	TRBD2	CASSQRSSGAKNIQYF	TGTGCCAGCAGCCAACGGTCTAGCGGAGCCAAAAACATTCAGTACTTC
TRBV7-8	TRBJ2-1	.	TRBD2	CASSPELAGPYSYNEQFF	TGTGCCAGCAGCCCTGAGCTAGCGGGACCCTACTCCTACAATGAGCAGTTCTTC
TRBV7-9	TRBJ1-1	few	TRBD1	CASSFLGGQMNTEAFF	TGTGCCAGCAGCTTTTTGGGGGGACAGATGAACACTGAAGCTTTCTTT
TRBV24-1	TRBJ2-5	once	TRBD1	CATPITGGSGEQYF	TGTGCCACTCCAATTACAGGGGGCTCGGGGGAGCAGTACTTC
TRBV10-1	TRBJ2-3	once	.	CASSDSANTQYF	TGCGCCAGCAGTGATTCTGCGAATACGCAGTATTTT
TRBV28	TRBJ2-7	many	TRBD1	CASSLWGTGVRYEQYF	TGTGCCAGCAGTTTATGGGGGACAGGGGTAAGGTACGAGCAGTACTTC
TRBV7-3	TRBJ1-6	.	TRBD1	CASSSQGQGKGSPLHF	TGTGCCAGCAGTAGTCAAGGACAGGGGAAAGGGTCACCCCTCCACTTT
TRBV6-2/TRBV6-3	TRBJ2-1	few	.	CASSYSEGRNEQFF	TGTGCCAGCAGTTACTCGGAGGGAAGAAATGAGCAGTTCTTC
TRBV7-2	TRBJ1-2	few	.	CAGSLGQQYGYTF	TGTGCCGGCAGCTTAGGACAGCAATATGGCTACACCTTC
TRBV27	TRBJ2-7	.	.	CASSLSSPAGEQYF	TGTGCCAGCAGTTTATCCTCGCCAGCGGGCGAGCAGTACTTC
TRBV24-1	TRBJ2-5	.	.	CATSMNGAAIQETQYF	TGTGCCACCAGTATGAACGGGGCAGCGATCCAAGAGACCCAGTACTTC
TRBV10-3	TRBJ2-7	few	TRBD1	CAISGSDRGLQEQYF	TGTGCCATCAGCGGTTCGGACAGGGGGCTTCAAGAGCAGTACTTC
TRBV7-8	TRBJ2-3	few	.	CASSFLLDTQYF	TGTGCCAGCAGCTTTCTACTTGATACGCAGTATTTT
TRBV29-1	TRBJ1-5	.	.	CSIVSGGNQPQHF	TGCAGCATCGTGTCGGGCGGCAATCAGCCCCAGCATTTT
TRBV12-3/TRBV12-4	TRBJ2-1	.	TRBD2	CASSTGLAGIGWDEQFF	TGTGCCAGCAGTACCGGACTAGCGGGGATTGGTTGGGATGAGCAGTTCTTC
TRBV12-3/TRBV12-4	TRBJ1-5	.	TRBD1	CASSLNRGGSNQPQHF	TGTGCCAGCAGTCTGAACAGGGGAGGAAGCAATCAGCCCCAGCATTTT
TRBV7-3	TRBJ2-7	.	TRBD2	CASSLLAGASCEQYF	TGTGCCAGCAGCCTTCTAGCGGGGGCTTCCTGCGAGCAGTACTTC
TRBV28	TRBJ1-2	.	.	CAGSLSGYGYTF	TGTGCCGGCAGTTTATCGGGATATGGCTACACCTTC
TRBV6-2/TRBV6-3	TRBJ1-2	.	.	CASSGIPYGYTF	TGTGCCAGCTCCGGGATTCCCTATGGCTACACCTTC
TRBV29-1	TRBJ2-5	few	.	CSVDSGKRQAQYF	TGCAGCGTTGATTCAGGGAAAAGGCAGGCCCAGTACTTC
TRBV27	TRBJ2-7	.	.	CASSRVGTGPWYEQYF	TGTGCCAGCAGTCGGGTTGGTACTGGGCCTTGGTACGAGCAGTACTTC
TRBV4-3	TRBJ2-7	few	.	CASSQASTASVWEQYF	TGCGCCAGCAGCCAAGCGTCAACCGCCTCTGTGTGGGAGCAGTACTTC
TRBV25-1	TRBJ2-1	few	.	CASRDTGRNNEQFF	TGTGCCAGCAGGGACACAGGGCGCAACAATGAGCAGTTCTTC
TRBV6-5	TRBJ2-1	few	.	CASSYDPAHYNEQFF	TGTGCCAGCAGTTACGACCCGGCCCACTACAATGAGCAGTTCTTC
TRBV7-2	TRBJ2-7	.	.	CASTQRAGADEQYF	TGTGCCAGCACCCAGAGGGCCGGAGCGGACGAGCAGTACTTC
TRBV7-2	TRBJ2-5	many	.	CASSWGFGETQYF	TGTGCCAGCAGCTGGGGTTTCGGAGAGACCCAGTACTTC
TRBV25-1	TRBJ1-6	many	.	CASSDGGGSPLHF	TGTGCCAGCAGTGACGGGGGCGGGTCACCCCTCCACTTT
TRBV7-3	TRBJ2-2	.	.	CASSLERALNTGELFF	TGTGCCAGCAGCTTAGAGAGGGCCTTGAACACCGGGGAGCTGTTTTTT
TRBV6-6	TRBJ2-1	.	.	CASSRSPLGQTNDEQFF	TGTGCCAGCAGCCGAAGCCCCCTCGGACAGACTAACGATGAGCAGTTCTTC
TRBV4-3	TRBJ2-2	.	.	CASSQVLGLRTGELFF	TGCGCCAGCAGCCAAGTTTTAGGACTTCGTACCGGGGAGCTGTTTTTT
TRBV7-9	TRBJ2-1	.	.	CASNPVRSSYNEQFF	TGTGCCAGCAACCCCGTCCGAAGCTCCTACAATGAGCAGTTCTTC